This T cell receptor beta chain is drawn from a study of identical twins. Findings and limits, study-wide: Analyses of zero insertions could be partly confounded by invariant MAIT and iNKT cells. With beta out-of-frame sequences, excess sharing by twins was weaker.

The ends were cut back, 4 bases at V and 0 bases at J, with 7 bases in the middle. The CDR3 is 14 residues long. In germline, CDR1 is MNHEY, CDR2 SMNVEV (reference sequence). This clonotype was picked up many times. Its target is not known. One entry per CDR3 protein, called by TCRdb with MiXCR from the 5' RACE reads. The data contain 450,000 to 650,000 distinct CDR3 sequences, 9% to 10% of them singletons. These data were also reused for a study on yellow fever vaccine responses in identical twins.

Sequencing input: PBMCs. The source is a woman under 30 in good health. J is TRBJ2-1 and V is TRBV27; D is uncertain. The CDR3 nucleotides read TGTGCCAGCAGTTCACCCGTCTCCTACAATGAGCAGTTCTTC. It yields the protein CASSSPVSYNEQFF.